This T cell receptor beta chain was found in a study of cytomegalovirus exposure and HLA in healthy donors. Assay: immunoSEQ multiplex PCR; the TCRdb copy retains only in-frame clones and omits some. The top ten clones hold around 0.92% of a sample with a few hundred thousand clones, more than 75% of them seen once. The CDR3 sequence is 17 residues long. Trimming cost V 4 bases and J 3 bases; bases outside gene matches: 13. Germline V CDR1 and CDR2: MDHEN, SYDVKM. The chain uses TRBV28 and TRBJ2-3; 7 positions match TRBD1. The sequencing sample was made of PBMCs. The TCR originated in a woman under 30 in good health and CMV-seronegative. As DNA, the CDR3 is TGTGCCAGCAGTTCCGCCCAGGGGGTCTCAGGGACAGATACGCAGTATTTT. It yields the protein CASSSAQGVSGTDTQYF.